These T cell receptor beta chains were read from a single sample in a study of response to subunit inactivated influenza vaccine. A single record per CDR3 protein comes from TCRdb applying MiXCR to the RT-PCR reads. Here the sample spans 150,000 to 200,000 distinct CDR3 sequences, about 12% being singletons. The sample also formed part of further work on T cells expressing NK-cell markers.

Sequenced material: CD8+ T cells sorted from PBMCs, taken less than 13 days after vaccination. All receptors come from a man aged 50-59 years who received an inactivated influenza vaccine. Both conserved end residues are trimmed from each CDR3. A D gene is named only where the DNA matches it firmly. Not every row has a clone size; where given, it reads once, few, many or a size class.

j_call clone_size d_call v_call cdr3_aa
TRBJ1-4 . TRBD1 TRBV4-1 ASSQATGALAEKLF
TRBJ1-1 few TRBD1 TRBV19 ASIHGQDDTEAF
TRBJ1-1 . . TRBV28 ASSSPPGFNKAF
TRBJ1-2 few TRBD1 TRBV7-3 ASSPTGDYGYT
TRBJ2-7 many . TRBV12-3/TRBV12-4 ASSPYGTLYEQY
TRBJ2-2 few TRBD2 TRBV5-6 ASSLGTSGRSSTGELF
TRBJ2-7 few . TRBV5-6 ASSPQINSYEQY
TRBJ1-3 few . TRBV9 ASGEASSGNTIY
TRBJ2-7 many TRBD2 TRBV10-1 ASSDGTSVYEQY
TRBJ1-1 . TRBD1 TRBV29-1 SVDPTGGTEAF
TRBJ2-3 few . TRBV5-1 ASSLRGVFTDTQY
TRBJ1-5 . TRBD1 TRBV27 ASSLSRTGGNQPQH
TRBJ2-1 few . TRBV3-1 ASSQGGTIYNEQF
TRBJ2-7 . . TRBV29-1 SVQFGGYEQY
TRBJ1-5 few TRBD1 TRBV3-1 ASSQEGQGDQPQH
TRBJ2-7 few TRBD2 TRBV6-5 ASSYSFSGGTYEQY
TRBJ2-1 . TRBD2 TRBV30 AWSITEGLAGHEQF
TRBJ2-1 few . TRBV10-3 AISEKGVRGEQF
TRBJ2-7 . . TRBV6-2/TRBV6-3 ASSYRTISTEQY
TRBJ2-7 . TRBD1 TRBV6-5 ASSYRADRSYEQY
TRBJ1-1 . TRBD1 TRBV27 ASSVTGTNTEAF
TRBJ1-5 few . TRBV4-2 ASSQDRGGSNQPQH
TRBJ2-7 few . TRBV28 ASKGYGYEQY
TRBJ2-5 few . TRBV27 ASRRLSSKETQY
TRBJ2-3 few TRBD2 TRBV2 ASSEAGVPQDTQY
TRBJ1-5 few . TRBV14 ASSQQSPRGNQPQH
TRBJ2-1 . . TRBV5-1 ASSASYAGEQF
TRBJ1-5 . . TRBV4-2 ASSRGVGMHSNQPQH
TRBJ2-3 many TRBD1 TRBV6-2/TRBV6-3 ASSRPPGQGAWDTQY
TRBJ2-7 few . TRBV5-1 ASSLSTTHRVGYEQY
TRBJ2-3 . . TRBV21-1 ASSSSFRIVDILVTDTQY
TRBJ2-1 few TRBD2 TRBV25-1 ASHSYSGSSYNEQF
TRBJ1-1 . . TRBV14 ASSQGFPKATEAF
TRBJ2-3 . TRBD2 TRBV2 ASRQRAGGPNTQY
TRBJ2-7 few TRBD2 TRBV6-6 ASSYQGRVEQY
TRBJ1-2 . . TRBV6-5 ASSYNPNYGYT
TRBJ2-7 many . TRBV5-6 ASSLRSYEQY
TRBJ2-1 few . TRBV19 ASSIDLGLDEQF
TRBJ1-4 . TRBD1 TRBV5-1 ASSEWTGFGEKLF
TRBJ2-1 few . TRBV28 ASSFRVSSYNEQF
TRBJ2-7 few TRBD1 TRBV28 ASSWFLDRAHEQY
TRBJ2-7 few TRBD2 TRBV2 ASSEKGLAGSYEQY
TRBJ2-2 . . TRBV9 ASSDGHPTGELF
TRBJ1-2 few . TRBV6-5 ASSYGDGLYYGYT
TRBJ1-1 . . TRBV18 ASSPTSMNTEAF
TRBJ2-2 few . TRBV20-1 SANRENTGELF
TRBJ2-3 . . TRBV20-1 SARDVGTSTDTQY
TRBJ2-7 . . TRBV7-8 ASSLVGGLDQREY
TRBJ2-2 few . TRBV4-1 ASSQDLGNTGELF
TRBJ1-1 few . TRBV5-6 ASSFGGPTEAF
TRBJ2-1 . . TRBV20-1 SASGGQGYEQF
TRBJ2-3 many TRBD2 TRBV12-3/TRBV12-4 ASSLDTSGRAADTQY